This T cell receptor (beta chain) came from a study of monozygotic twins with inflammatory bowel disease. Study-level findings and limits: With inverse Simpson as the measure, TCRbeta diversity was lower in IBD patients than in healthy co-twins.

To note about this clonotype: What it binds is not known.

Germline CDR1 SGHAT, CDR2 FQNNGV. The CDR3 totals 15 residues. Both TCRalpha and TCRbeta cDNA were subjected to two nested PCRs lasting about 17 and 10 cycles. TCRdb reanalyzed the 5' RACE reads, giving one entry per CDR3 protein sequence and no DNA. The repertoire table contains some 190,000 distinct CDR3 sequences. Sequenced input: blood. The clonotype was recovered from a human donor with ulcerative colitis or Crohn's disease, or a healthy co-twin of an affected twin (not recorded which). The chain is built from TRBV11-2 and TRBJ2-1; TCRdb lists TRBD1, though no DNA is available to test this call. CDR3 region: CASSLGDSDPGEQFF.